This T cell receptor (beta chain) appears in the sequencing data of a study of beta chain features in type 1 diabetes. Expressed TCRB transcripts were sequenced, since all the RNA that had been isolated was reverse transcribed. The assay was immunoSEQ multiplex PCR, and TCRdb's table has in-frame clones only and misses some. Seen here are hundreds of thousands of clones, over 11% observed once, and the top ten hold just under 0.04%. Whole-study results and caveats: In every one of the four CD4+ subsets, TCRB CDR3s were moderately but significantly shorter in Type 1 diabetes patients.

The CDR3 length is 14 residues. The ends were cut back, 4 bases at V and 1 base at J, with 8 bases in the middle. Germline V lookup: CDR1 SGDLS, CDR2 YYNGEE. For this clone: Its antigen is not known.

Sequenced: naive CD4+ T cells from blood. This sequence originates from a man between 18 and 35 years old with type 1 diabetes. This chain uses TRBV9 with TRBJ2-2; no reliable D call. The CDR3 sequence is CASSPSGNTGELFF. As DNA, the CDR3 is TGTGCCAGCAGCCCATCGGGGAACACCGGGGAGCTGTTTTTT.